A selection of T cell receptor beta chains follows, all from one sample in a study of control samples from healthy donors and cancer patients. Sequenced by immunoSEQ multiplex PCR; TCRdb stores in-frame clones only, minus some. In the table there are 150,000 to 200,000 clones, around 88% of which are singletons. Sequenced material: blood. These receptors came from a man between 18 and 35 years old in good health. Both conserved end residues are part of each CDR3. The D gene is left open where the match is weak. Part of the rows lack a size; the others show once, few, many or a class for expanded clones.

TRBJ2-1,.,TRBV29-1,TRBD1,TGCAGCGTTGTGGACAGGGGACACAATGAGCAGTTCTTC,CSVVDRGHNEQFF
TRBJ2-7,.,TRBV6-2/TRBV6-3,.,TGTGCCAGCAGTTACGAGAGATCCCACCTTGAGCAGTACTTC,CASSYERSHLEQYF
TRBJ2-2,.,TRBV3-1/TRBV3-2,.,TGTGCCAGCAGCCAACAGTCGGGGGTCACCGGGGAGCTGTTTTTT,CASSQQSGVTGELFF
TRBJ1-1,.,TRBV7-9,.,TGTGCCAGCAGCTTAGCGCAGAACACTGAAGCTTTCTTT,CASSLAQNTEAFF
TRBJ2-7,.,TRBV9,.,TGTGCCAGCAGCGTAGTCCCGTCCACCGCCGAGCAGTACTTC,CASSVVPSTAEQYF
TRBJ2-2,.,TRBV3-1/TRBV3-2,.,TGTGCCAGCAGCCAAGTTAGGGACACCGGGGAGCTGTTTTTT,CASSQVRDTGELFF
TRBJ2-1,.,TRBV6-5,.,TGTGCCAGCAGTTACTCGACGGCGGCGGGGGCGAATGAGCAGTTCTTC,CASSYSTAAGANEQFF
TRBJ2-3,.,TRBV4-3,TRBD2,TGCGCCAGCAGCCAAGATCTCGTAGCGGGGGGGCGGAATACGCAGTATTTT,CASSQDLVAGGRNTQYF
TRBJ2-3,.,TRBV7-3,.,TGTGCCAGCAGCTTTAGCGGCGTCCTCGGGGATACGCAGTATTTT,CASSFSGVLGDTQYF
TRBJ2-3,.,TRBV19,.,TGTGCCAGTAGACCTGCCCCAACAGATACGCAGTATTTT,CASRPAPTDTQYF
TRBJ2-3,.,TRBV7-3,.,TGTGCCAGCAGCATGCGGGACACCGATACGCAGTATTTT,CASSMRDTDTQYF
TRBJ2-1,once,TRBV27,TRBD1,TGTGCCAGCAGTTCCACAGGGGGAGTAGGAAATGAGCAGTTCTTC,CASSSTGGVGNEQFF
TRBJ2-7,few,TRBV29-1,.,TGCAGCGTTGTGTGGGTGGCGAGCTCCTACGAGCAGTACTTC,CSVVWVASSYEQYF
TRBJ2-2,.,TRBV3-1/TRBV3-2,.,TGTGCCAGCAGCCAAGTTGACACCGGGGAGCTGTTTTTT,CASSQVDTGELFF
TRBJ1-1,.,TRBV7-9,.,TGTGCCAGCAGCTGGGGAGTGGGCACTGAAGCTTTCTTT,CASSWGVGTEAFF
TRBJ2-3,.,TRBV19,TRBD2,TGTGCCACCTCCGGGACTATCGGCACAGATACGCAGTATTTT,CATSGTIGTDTQYF
TRBJ1-3,.,TRBV18,.,TGTGCCAGCTCACCCGCAACAGACCCTGGAAACACCATATATTTT,CASSPATDPGNTIYF
TRBJ2-1,once,TRBV29-1,TRBD1,TGCAGCGATCTGACAGGGGACGGTGAGCAGTTCTTC,CSDLTGDGEQFF
TRBJ2-1,.,TRBV19,TRBD1,TGTGCCAGTAGTATACCGGACAGGCCTAATGAGCAGTTCTTC,CASSIPDRPNEQFF
TRBJ2-7,.,TRBV28,TRBD1,TGTGCCAGCACCTTAGACCGGGACAGGGTACGGGGGGACTACGAGCAGTACTTC,CASTLDRDRVRGDYEQYF
TRBJ2-1,.,TRBV5-6,.,TGTGCCAGCAGCTGGGTCACTGACAATGAGCAGTTCTTC,CASSWVTDNEQFF
TRBJ2-1,.,TRBV28,TRBD1,TGTGCCAGCAGCCTAACCGGGGACAGGGTGGGCAATGAGCAGTTCTTC,CASSLTGDRVGNEQFF
TRBJ2-7,few,TRBV12-3/TRBV12-4,.,TGTGCCAGCAGTTTAGCAAGGGGCTACGAGCAGTACTTC,CASSLARGYEQYF
TRBJ2-5,.,TRBV9,.,TGTGCCAGCAGCCCCACCCCTATACCCTCGGGGGAGACCCAGTACTTC,CASSPTPIPSGETQYF
TRBJ2-7,.,TRBV7-2,TRBD1,TGTGCCAGCAGACGGGACAGGAGGTCTTGGGAGCAGTACTTC,CASRRDRRSWEQYF
TRBJ1-2,.,TRBV6-5,.,TGTGCCAGCAAGGACAGAGTCGGGGTGGGCTACACCTTC,CASKDRVGVGYTF
TRBJ2-2,few,TRBV18,.,TGTGCCAGCTCACCACCGGGGCGGGCCGGGGAGCTGTTTTTT,CASSPPGRAGELFF
TRBJ1-5,.,TRBV19,.,TGTGCCAGTAGTATTGGATATAGCAATCAGCCCCAGCATTTT,CASSIGYSNQPQHF
TRBJ1-3,.,TRBV5-6,.,TGTGCCAGCAGCTTGGGACAGGTGGGAAACACCATATATTTT,CASSLGQVGNTIYF
TRBJ1-2,.,TRBV28,TRBD1,TGTGCCAGCAGTTTACGTGGGACAGGGGCCCTCGGCTACACCTTC,CASSLRGTGALGYTF
TRBJ2-7,once,TRBV12-3/TRBV12-4,.,TGTGCCAGCAGACTACAGTCCTACGAGCAGTACTTC,CASRLQSYEQYF
TRBJ2-3,.,TRBV7-9,TRBD2,TGTGCCAGCAACCCTAGCGGGGGGCGCACAGATACGCAGTATTTT,CASNPSGGRTDTQYF
TRBJ2-3,.,TRBV4-3,.,TGCGCCAGCAGCCAACCGGATCGACGAGATACGCAGTATTTT,CASSQPDRRDTQYF
TRBJ1-1,.,TRBV13,.,TGTGCCAGCAGCTTAGTGGGAGGGACTGAAGCTTTCTTT,CASSLVGGTEAFF
TRBJ2-1,.,TRBV2,.,TGTGCCAGCAGTCGGAGAGGGGGATCCTACAATGAGCAGTTCTTC,CASSRRGGSYNEQFF
TRBJ1-6,once,TRBV2,TRBD1,TGTGCCAGCAGTGTTTCCGGGACAGCAAATAATTCACCCCTCCACTTT,CASSVSGTANNSPLHF
TRBJ2-3,.,TRBV2,.,TGTGCCAGCACAGGACCTACAGATACGCAGTATTTT,CASTGPTDTQYF
TRBJ2-1,.,TRBV19,.,TGTGCCAGTAGTACCGACCTAGACAATGAGCAGTTCTTC,CASSTDLDNEQFF
TRBJ2-7,.,TRBV6-1,TRBD1,TGTGCCAGCAGTGATCCCGGACAGGGGGCGGTGTACTTC,CASSDPGQGAVYF
TRBJ2-7,.,TRBV7-9,TRBD1,TGTGCCAGCAACCGAGGACAGGGAATCAACGAGCAGTACTTC,CASNRGQGINEQYF
TRBJ2-7,.,TRBV7-9,.,TGTGCCAGCAGCCCCTTGAGGGACCGCCAAATCCACGAGCAGTACTTC,CASSPLRDRQIHEQYF
TRBJ2-2,.,TRBV19,.,TGTGCCAGTAGTATAGAACTTGCGCGGGGCACCGGGGAGCTGTTTTTT,CASSIELARGTGELFF
TRBJ1-4,once,TRBV6-2/TRBV6-3,.,TGTGCCAGCAGTGGCCCCGATAATGAAAAACTGTTTTTT,CASSGPDNEKLFF
TRBJ1-2,.,TRBV30,.,TGTGCCTGGAGTGGACAGAGCAACTATGGCTACACCTTC,CAWSGQSNYGYTF
TRBJ1-2,.,TRBV28,.,TGTGCCAGCCGACTGAATCGCGACGGCTACACCTTC,CASRLNRDGYTF
TRBJ1-5,few,TRBV19,.,TGTGCCAGTAGTAATGTTCCGGGACGGGGGCTTCAAGATCAGCCCCAGCATTTT,CASSNVPGRGLQDQPQHF
TRBJ2-5,once,TRBV7-2,TRBD2,TGTGCCAGCAGCTCTCCGGGACTAGCGGGGGGTCGCGGCGGGACCCAGTACTTC,CASSSPGLAGGRGGTQYF
TRBJ1-6,once,TRBV7-2,.,TGTGCCAGCAGCACGGGCGGGTTTACACGGTCACCCCTCCACTTT,CASSTGGFTRSPLHF
TRBJ2-7,.,TRBV6-5,.,TGTGCCAGCAGTAAAACAGGCCTAAGTTCCTACGAGCAGTACTTC,CASSKTGLSSYEQYF